The source of this TCR beta chain is a study of T cells after yellow fever vaccination. Synthesis of TCR cDNA relied on 5'RACE template switching, which attached a universal primer site and UMIs. TCRdb independently ran MiXCR on the 5' RACE reads; one entry per CDR3 protein. The sample contains some 240,000 distinct CDR3 sequences, about 3% of which appear only once. V lost 8 bases and J 5 bases, leaving 15 bases between the germline ends. Germline V gene lookup returns CDR1 SGHTA and CDR2 FQGTGA. The CDR3 is made up of 13 amino acids. The material sequenced was CD4+ T cells sorted from PBMCs, taken 10 days after the yellow fever booster vaccination. The chain uses TRBV7-3 and TRBJ2-5; TRBD1 or TRBD2 may be the D gene (6 bases each). The receptor's source is a man between 18 and 35 years old who received the YFV17D yellow fever vaccine. This CDR3 reads CASRRGAEETQYF. The CDR3 coding sequence is TGTGCCAGCCGGAGGGGGGCAGAGGAGACCCAGTACTTC.